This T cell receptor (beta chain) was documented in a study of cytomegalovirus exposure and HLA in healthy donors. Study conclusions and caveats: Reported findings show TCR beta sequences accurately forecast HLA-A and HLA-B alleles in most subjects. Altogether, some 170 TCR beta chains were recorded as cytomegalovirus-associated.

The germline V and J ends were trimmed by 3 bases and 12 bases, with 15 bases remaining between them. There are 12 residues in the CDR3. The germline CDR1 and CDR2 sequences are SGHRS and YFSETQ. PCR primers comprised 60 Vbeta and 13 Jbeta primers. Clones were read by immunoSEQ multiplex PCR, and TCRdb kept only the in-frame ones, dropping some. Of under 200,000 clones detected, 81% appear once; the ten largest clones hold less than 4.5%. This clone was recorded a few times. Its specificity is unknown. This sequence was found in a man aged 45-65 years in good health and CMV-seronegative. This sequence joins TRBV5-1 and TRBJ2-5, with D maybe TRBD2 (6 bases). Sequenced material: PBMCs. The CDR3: CASSSSTSTEYF. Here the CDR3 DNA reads TGCGCCAGCAGCTCGTCAACTAGCACGGAGTACTTC.